The 24 T cell receptor beta chains given below trace back to one sample, sequenced in a study of blood T cell repertoires in COVID-19. Sequencing used immunoSEQ multiplex PCR; TCRdb keeps in-frame clones, though not all of them. This sample has 250,000 to 300,000 clones, with approximately 82% found just once. Sample: peripheral blood. All receptors come from a man at least 80 years old with acute or convalescent COVID-19.

The genes are TRBV3-1 (or the pseudogene TRBV3-2) and TRBJ1-1; D not resolved. Per the germline V gene, CDR1 is LGHDT and CDR2 is YNNKEL (reference sequence). V was clipped by 8 bases and J by 0 bases, with 10 bases between them. The CDR3 is 13 amino acids. DNA for the CDR3: TGTGCCAGCCAACAGAGCATGAACACTGAAGCTTTCTTT. Translating it yields CASQQSMNTEAFF.

The CDR3 DNA sequence: TGTGCCAGTAGTATAGATCAGAGGGAGAATCAGCCCCAGCATTTT. The encoded protein is CASSIDQRENQPQHF. The chain combines TRBV19 with TRBJ1-5; D call uncertain. Germline V CDR1 and CDR2: LNHDA, SQIVND (reference sequence). CDR3 length: 15 residues. V dropped 0 bases and J dropped 4 bases, with 10 bases sitting between them.

The J gene is TRBJ2-4, the V gene TRBV6-5, with D tentatively TRBD1 (6 bases). Germline V gives CDR1 MNHEY, CDR2 SVGAGI. This CDR3 region has 13 residues. V lost 5 bases, J lost 6 bases, and 11 bases lay in between. CDR3 amino acids: CASSRRDTNIQYF. The CDR3 DNA reads as TGTGCCAGCAGTCGCCGGGACACAAACATTCAGTACTTC.

The chain uses TRBV5-1 and TRBJ2-1; D call uncertain. This CDR3 region has 11 residues. Germline V CDR1 and CDR2: SGHRS, YFSETQ. The V end was cut by 0 bases, the J end by 9 bases, with 4 bases between. This chain's CDR3 is CASSLGAEQFF. CDR3 coding DNA: TGCGCCAGCAGCTTGGGAGCTGAGCAGTTCTTC. Full variable domain (rest looked up from reference TRBV5-1 and TRBJ2-1): KAGVTQTPRYLIKTRGQQVTLSCSPISGHRSVSWYQQTPGQGLQFLFEYFSETQRNKGNFPGRFSGRQFSNSRSEMNVSTLELGDSALYLCASSLGAEQFFGPGTRLTVL.

The chain uses TRBV6-2 or TRBV6-3 and TRBJ2-1, with 9 bases matching TRBD2. V shed 6 bases, J shed 4 bases, and the junction held 7 bases outside the gene matches. The V gene's germline CDR1 is MNHEY and CDR2 SVGEGT. The CDR3 totals 15 residues. The CDR3 protein is CASSLTSGSYNEQFF. CDR3 bases: TGTGCCAGCAGCCTCACTAGCGGGTCTTACAATGAGCAGTTCTTC.

V is TRBV6-5 and J is TRBJ1-6; 8 bases agree with TRBD1. The CDR3 length is 14 residues. Germline V gives CDR1 MNHEY, CDR2 SVGAGI. V lost 7 bases, J lost 8 bases, and 7 bases stayed unmatched. CDR3 sequence (DNA): TGTGCCAGCACCGACAGGGGCCTGGATTCACCCCTCCACTTT. Its translation: CASTDRGLDSPLHF.

The chain has TRBV18 and TRBJ1-1; the match to TRBD1 covers 8 bases. Per germline, CDR1 KGHSH and CDR2 LQKENI. V shed 1 base and J 4 bases; nucleotides not matched to a gene: 2. The CDR3 spans 14 residues. The CDR3 DNA sequence: TGTGCCAGCTCACCACGACAGGGGCTCACTGAAGCTTTCTTT. This gives the protein CASSPRQGLTEAFF. Full variable domain (missing parts from reference TRBV18 and TRBJ1-1): NAGVMQNPRHLVRRRGQEARLRCSPMKGHSHVYWYRQLPEEGLKFMVYLQKENIIDESGMPKERFSAEFPKEGPSILRIQQVVRGDSAAYFCASSPRQGLTEAFFGQGTRLTVV.

V usage is TRBV3-1 (or the pseudogene TRBV3-2) and J usage is TRBJ2-5; no clear D. V dropped 2 bases and J dropped 2 bases, with 6 bases sitting between them. There are 13 residues in the CDR3. Germline V gives CDR1 LGHDT, CDR2 YNNKEL (reference sequence). The CDR3 DNA sequence: TGTGCCAGCAGCCAATTTACACAAGAGACCCAGTACTTC. Its translation is CASSQFTQETQYF.

The gene calls are TRBV10-3 and TRBJ2-7, with 7 bases matching TRBD1. V was pared by 0 bases and J by 4 bases, with 6 bases of the junction left unmatched. Germline assignment: CDR1 ENHRY and CDR2 SYGVKD. CDR3 length equals 15 residues. CDR3 DNA: TGTGCCATCAGTGAGTCGCAAGGGGGCATATACGAGCAGTACTTC. As protein: CAISESQGGIYEQYF.

This chain links TRBV6-6 with TRBJ2-5; D possibly corresponds to TRBD2 (6 bases). V was cut by 0 bases and J by 2 bases, with 10 bases left in between. Germline V gene data show CDR1 as MNHNY and CDR2 as SVGAGI (reference sequence). The CDR3 consists of 15 residues. As DNA, the CDR3 is TGTGCCAGCAGTTACTCGACCAGCGGGCAAGAGACCCAGTACTTC. It translates to CASSYSTSGQETQYF.

The chain couples TRBV4-1 to TRBJ1-5; 8 bases line up with TRBD1. In germline, CDR1 is MGHRA, CDR2 YSYEKL. This CDR3 region has 15 residues. Unmatched junction bases numbered 2, after V lost 0 bases and J lost 4 bases. In DNA, the CDR3 is TGCGCCAGCAGCCAAGACCGGGACAGGAATCAGCCCCAGCATTTT. Encoded protein: CASSQDRDRNQPQHF.

This clone appeared once. The chain uses TRBV20-1 and TRBJ2-3; D is perhaps TRBD2 (6 bases). The CDR3 runs to 14 residues. Germline V gene lookup returns CDR1 DFQATT and CDR2 SNEGSKA (reference sequence). V was clipped by 3 bases and J by 4 bases, with 14 bases between them. CDR3 sequence (DNA): TGCAGTGCTAGTTCCGGGTGGAGGGCAGATACGCAGTATTTT. Amino acid sequence: CSASSGWRADTQYF.

V usage is TRBV28 and J usage is TRBJ2-2; TRBD1 agrees at 9 bases. The trim removed 6 bases at V and 4 bases at J, leaving 3 bases unmatched. From germline, CDR1 is MDHEN and CDR2 SYDVKM. The CDR3 is 14 amino acids. CDR3 region: CASSRQGGTGELFF. DNA of the CDR3: TGTGCCAGCAGCAGACAGGGGGGCACCGGGGAGCTGTTTTTT.

The chain has TRBV4-1 and TRBJ2-1; 7 bases fit TRBD1. Germline-derived CDR1 and CDR2 are MGHRA and YSYEKL. The J segment lost 4 bases and the V segment lost 2 bases, leaving 5 bases of the junction unmatched. The CDR3 length is 15 residues. Here the CDR3 DNA reads TGCGCCAGCAGCCAATTCACAGGGGAGTACAATGAGCAGTTCTTC. Its translation is CASSQFTGEYNEQFF.

V is TRBV11-2 and J is TRBJ2-7; 13 positions match TRBD2. Trimming removed 4 bases from V and 2 bases from J; junction bases left unmatched: 8. CDR3 length: 17 residues. Germline values: CDR1 SGHAT, CDR2 FQNNGV. The DNA of the CDR3 is TGTGCCAGCAGCTGGGAGGGGACTAGCGGGACTCCCTACGAGCAGTACTTC. Translated, it gives CASSWEGTSGTPYEQYF.

The chain joins TRBV29-1 to TRBJ2-1; 13 nucleotides agree with TRBD2. After removal of 7 bases from V and 9 bases from J, the junction contained 12 bases not matched to a gene. This CDR3 has 15 amino acids. Germline V gene data show CDR1 as SQVTM and CDR2 as ANQGSEA. In DNA, the CDR3 is TGCAGCGCGGATGAAGGACTAGCGGGAGTCGGTGAGCAGTTCTTC. It translates to CSADEGLAGVGEQFF.

The chain has TRBV19 and TRBJ2-1, with 11 bases that match TRBD2. The CDR3 is made up of 14 amino acids. Germline lookup yields CDR1 LNHDA and CDR2 SQIVND (reference sequence). With V trimmed by 7 bases and J by 4 bases, 3 bases remained unmatched. Here the CDR3 DNA reads TGTGCCAGTACCGGACTAGCGGGTTACAATGAGCAGTTCTTC. Protein sequence: CASTGLAGYNEQFF.

The chain recombines TRBV10-3 with TRBJ1-1, with D perhaps matching TRBD1 (6 bases). With 3 bases removed from V and 5 bases from J, the gap between germline ends came to 16 bases. Germline loops: CDR1 ENHRY, CDR2 SYGVKD. The CDR3 extends over 15 amino acids. The CDR3 DNA follows: TGTGCCATCAGTGAAACTTTACAGGGTAAAACTGAAGCTTTCTTT. This sequence encodes CAISETLQGKTEAFF.

In this sample, this clone turned up a few times. The chain couples TRBV18 to TRBJ2-1; D is undetermined. The CDR3 has 13 amino acids. Germline assignment: CDR1 KGHSH and CDR2 LQKENI. Trimming removed 2 bases at V and 9 bases at J, with 11 bases between. As DNA, the CDR3 is TGTGCCAGCTCACCAAGCTCGGGTCCTGAGCAGTTCTTC. Protein sequence: CASSPSSGPEQFF.

In nucleotides, the CDR3 is TGTGCCAGCTCACAGGGGAGGGGGAACACTGAAGCTTTCTTT. Amino acid sequence: CASSQGRGNTEAFF. V is TRBV18 and J is TRBJ1-1, with D possibly matching TRBD1 (5 bases). CDR1 and CDR2 from the germline V gene are KGHSH and LQKENI. Trimming left V 4 bases short and J 1 base short, with 10 bases between. The CDR3 sequence is 14 residues long.

The genes are TRBV7-9 and TRBJ1-6; no clear D. The V and J ends lost 2 bases and 8 bases respectively, with 4 bases between them. The CDR3 is 12 amino acids. Germline assignment: CDR1 SEHNR and CDR2 FQNEAQ (reference sequence). CDR3 nucleotide sequence: TGTGCCAGCAGCTTACAGGATTCACCCCTCCACTTT. It translates to CASSLQDSPLHF.

The J gene is TRBJ2-1, the V gene TRBV6-2 or TRBV6-3; 11 positions match TRBD2. The junction had 6 bases not matched to a gene; V was cut back by 6 bases and J by 2 bases. The CDR3 totals 16 residues. Per the germline V gene, CDR1 is MNHEY and CDR2 is SVGEGT. The CDR3 region has the DNA TGTGCCAGCAGCTGGGCTAGCGGGGGGCCCTACAATGAGCAGTTCTTC. Encoded protein: CASSWASGGPYNEQFF.

The V gene is TRBV2, the J gene TRBJ1-2, with 8 bases matching TRBD1. CDR1 is SNHLY, CDR2 FYNNEI, per germline. The J segment lost 0 bases and the V segment lost 5 bases, leaving 8 bases of the junction unmatched. The CDR3 length is 16 residues. The CDR3 here is CASSKRTGQTNYGYTF. For the CDR3, the DNA is TGTGCCAGCAGTAAAAGGACAGGGCAAACTAACTATGGCTACACCTTC.

The CDR3 spells CATKPRNTGELFF. The CDR3 DNA reads as TGTGCCACCAAGCCCCGTAACACCGGGGAGCTGTTTTTT. The rearrangement uses TRBV27 and TRBJ2-2; no firm D call. V was pared by 10 bases and J by 2 bases, with 11 bases between. Germline V gene data show CDR1 as MNHEY and CDR2 as SMNVEV (reference sequence). The length of the CDR3 is 13 residues.